This TCR beta chain was captured by sequencing in a study of primary melanoma T cells and metastatic recurrence. Sequencing used immunoSEQ multiplex PCR; TCRdb keeps in-frame clones, though not all of them. The sample shows some 800 clones, approximately 82% of them seen only once. The source is a human donor with melanoma. The sequencing sample was made of melanoma tumor tissue.

CDR3 in DNA: TGTGCCAGCAGCCCAACCGGGGGATACGAGCAGTACTTC. It yields the protein CASSPTGGYEQYF. This sequence joins TRBV7-2 and TRBJ2-7, with D possibly TRBD2 on 6 matching bases. Trimming cost V 5 bases and J 4 bases, with 12 bases left between them. Per germline, CDR1 SGHTA and CDR2 FQGNSA. This CDR3 contains 13 residues.